Listed below are T cell receptor beta chains from one sample, sequenced in a study of T cells in Graves' hyperthyroidism and ophthalmopathy. MiXCR was run by TCRdb on the multiplex PCR reads, yielding one entry per CDR3 protein. Seen here are about 530,000 distinct CDR3 sequences, under 20% observed once, and the top ten hold around 17%. Specimen: blood. Receptors were obtained from a young woman with Graves' ophthalmopathy. CDR3s leave out the opening cysteine and the closing phenylalanine or tryptophan.

j_gene | v_gene | CDR3aa
TRBJ2-2 | TRBV2 | ASLYLNTGELF
TRBJ1-1 | TRBV12-3/TRBV12-4 | ASTLTGTEAF
TRBJ2-7 | TRBV29-1 | SVEGKDRGTSGTYEQY
TRBJ2-1 | TRBV9 | ASSVGTSGWDEQF
TRBJ1-5 | TRBV19 | ASSISSRGNQPQH
TRBJ2-3 | TRBV9 | ASSVDTSGGGDTQY
TRBJ1-2 | TRBV20-1 | SASQARGYT
TRBJ1-1 | TRBV9 | ASSVDLSSIAAF
TRBJ1-5 | TRBV27 | ASSLIGAINNQPQH
TRBJ2-7 | TRBV28 | ASSLPTSGRYEQY
TRBJ2-7 | TRBV27 | ASNPLGQGAYEQY
TRBJ2-7 | TRBV27 | ASTVRLASGGPPVHYEQY
TRBJ1-5 | TRBV2 | ASSGDSGNQPQH
TRBJ2-1 | TRBV27 | ASGDALRASYNEQF
TRBJ1-2 | TRBV30 | ASYGTTGYT